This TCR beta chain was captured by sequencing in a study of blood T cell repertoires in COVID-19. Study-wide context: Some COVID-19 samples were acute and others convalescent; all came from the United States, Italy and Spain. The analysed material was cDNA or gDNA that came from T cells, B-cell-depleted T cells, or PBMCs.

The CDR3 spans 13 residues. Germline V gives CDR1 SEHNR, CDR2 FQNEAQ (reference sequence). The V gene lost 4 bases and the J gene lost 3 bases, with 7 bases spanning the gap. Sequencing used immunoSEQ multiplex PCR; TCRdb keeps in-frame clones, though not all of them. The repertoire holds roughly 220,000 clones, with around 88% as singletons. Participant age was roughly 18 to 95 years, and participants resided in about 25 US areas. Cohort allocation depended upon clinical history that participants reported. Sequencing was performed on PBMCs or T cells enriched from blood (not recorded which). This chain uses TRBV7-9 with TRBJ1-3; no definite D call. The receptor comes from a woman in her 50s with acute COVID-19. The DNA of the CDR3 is TGTGCCAGCAGCTGGCTCTTTGGAAACACCATATATTTT. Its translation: CASSWLFGNTIYF.